Listed below are T cell receptor beta chains from one sample, sequenced in a study of somatic mutations in cytotoxic T cells in rheumatoid arthritis. TCRdb's table, derived via immunoSEQ multiplex PCR, lists solely in-frame clones and lacks some. The sample carries tens of thousands of clones, about four fifths recorded once. Sequenced: CD8+ T cells sorted from blood. All receptors come from an adult with rheumatoid arthritis. Both conserved end residues are part of each CDR3. The D gene is left open where the match is weak. Expanded clones get a size class; other rows say once, few or many, or leave the size out.

j_gene: TRBJ2-2
v_gene: TRBV6-5
d_gene: TRBD1
abundance: medium-sized
CDR3aa: CASSYSMGQHTGELFF
CDR3nt: TGTGCCAGCAGTTACTCGATGGGACAGCACACCGGGGAGCTGTTTTTT

j_gene: TRBJ1-1
v_gene: TRBV7-6
d_gene: .
abundance: once
CDR3aa: CASSLGGENTEAFF
CDR3nt: TGTGCCAGCAGCTTAGGCGGAGAGAACACTGAAGCTTTCTTT

j_gene: TRBJ1-2
v_gene: TRBV27
d_gene: .
abundance: few
CDR3aa: CASGDQARGYTF
CDR3nt: TGTGCCAGCGGAGACCAGGCTCGGGGCTACACCTTC

j_gene: TRBJ1-2
v_gene: TRBV7-9
d_gene: TRBD1
abundance: .
CDR3aa: CASSFRTGRPDYGYTF
CDR3nt: TGTGCCAGCAGCTTTCGGACAGGGAGGCCCGACTATGGCTACACCTTC

j_gene: TRBJ2-7
v_gene: TRBV9
d_gene: .
abundance: once
CDR3aa: CASSERGDFWVKSEQYF
CDR3nt: TGTGCCAGCAGCGAGAGGGGGGACTTTTGGGTCAAAAGCGAGCAGTACTTC

j_gene: TRBJ2-1
v_gene: TRBV2
d_gene: .
abundance: .
CDR3aa: CAALTKGLYNEQFF
CDR3nt: TGTGCCGCCCTCACGAAGGGGCTATACAATGAGCAGTTCTTC

j_gene: TRBJ1-3
v_gene: TRBV4-2
d_gene: .
abundance: .
CDR3aa: CASSQMGGLIYF
CDR3nt: TGTGCCAGCAGCCAAATGGGGGGGCTCATATATTTT

j_gene: TRBJ2-1
v_gene: TRBV4-2
d_gene: TRBD2
abundance: .
CDR3aa: CASSLQGSGGEHEQFF
CDR3nt: TGTGCCAGCAGCCTCCAGGGGAGCGGGGGGGAGCATGAGCAGTTCTTC

j_gene: TRBJ1-1
v_gene: TRBV15
d_gene: .
abundance: few
CDR3aa: CATSRINTEAFF
CDR3nt: TGTGCCACCAGCAGAATTAACACTGAAGCTTTCTTT

j_gene: TRBJ1-2
v_gene: TRBV9
d_gene: TRBD1
abundance: .
CDR3aa: CASSGGTEFYGYTF
CDR3nt: TGTGCCAGCAGTGGTGGGACAGAATTCTATGGCTACACCTTC

j_gene: TRBJ1-5
v_gene: TRBV11-2
d_gene: .
abundance: .
CDR3aa: CASSLNSNPDQPQHF
CDR3nt: TGTGCCAGCAGCTTAAACAGTAACCCGGATCAGCCCCAGCATTTT

j_gene: TRBJ2-5
v_gene: TRBV5-1
d_gene: .
abundance: .
CDR3aa: CASSSYPVGAREETQYF
CDR3nt: TGCGCCAGCAGCTCCTACCCGGTGGGAGCGCGCGAAGAGACCCAGTACTTC

j_gene: TRBJ1-1
v_gene: TRBV2
d_gene: TRBD1
abundance: .
CDR3aa: CASRGTGEVVAFF
CDR3nt: TGTGCCAGCAGGGGGACAGGGGAGGTAGTAGCTTTCTTT

j_gene: TRBJ2-2
v_gene: TRBV4-1
d_gene: .
abundance: .
CDR3aa: CASSQEAHFRGTGELFF
CDR3nt: TGCGCCAGCAGCCAAGAAGCCCACTTCCGAGGCACCGGGGAGCTGTTTTTT

j_gene: TRBJ1-2
v_gene: TRBV29-1
d_gene: TRBD1
abundance: .
CDR3aa: CSVDLGGRNYGYTF
CDR3nt: TGCAGCGTTGATTTAGGGGGCAGGAACTATGGCTACACCTTC

j_gene: TRBJ2-2
v_gene: TRBV19
d_gene: .
abundance: .
CDR3aa: CASSISVVDGYTGELFF
CDR3nt: TGTGCCAGTAGTATATCGGTAGTTGACGGGTACACCGGGGAGCTGTTTTTT

j_gene: TRBJ2-5
v_gene: TRBV11-2
d_gene: .
abundance: .
CDR3aa: CASSLQPGSQETQYF
CDR3nt: TGTGCCAGCAGCTTACAGCCGGGCAGCCAAGAGACCCAGTACTTC

j_gene: TRBJ1-2
v_gene: TRBV6-5
d_gene: TRBD1
abundance: .
CDR3aa: CASRPGTGDYGYTF
CDR3nt: TGTGCCAGCAGACCCGGGACAGGTGACTATGGCTACACCTTC

j_gene: TRBJ1-4
v_gene: TRBV10-3
d_gene: TRBD1
abundance: .
CDR3aa: CAISDNRGDDEKLFF
CDR3nt: TGTGCCATCAGTGATAACAGGGGTGACGATGAAAAACTGTTTTTT

j_gene: TRBJ2-7
v_gene: TRBV15
d_gene: .
abundance: few
CDR3aa: CATSRTGVEQYF
CDR3nt: TGTGCCACCAGCAGGACAGGTGTAGAGCAGTACTTC

j_gene: TRBJ2-5
v_gene: TRBV13
d_gene: .
abundance: .
CDR3aa: CASSIRTDQETQYF
CDR3nt: TGTGCCAGCAGCATCCGGACTGATCAAGAGACCCAGTACTTC

j_gene: TRBJ2-1
v_gene: TRBV4-1
d_gene: TRBD2
abundance: once
CDR3aa: CASSPLGRGAKNEQFF
CDR3nt: TGCGCCAGCAGCCCCCTGGGGCGGGGGGCGAAAAATGAGCAGTTCTTC

j_gene: TRBJ2-1
v_gene: TRBV5-1
d_gene: .
abundance: few
CDR3aa: CASSGGGRDEQFF
CDR3nt: TGCGCCAGCAGCGGAGGGGGGAGGGATGAGCAGTTCTTC

j_gene: TRBJ2-1
v_gene: TRBV27
d_gene: .
abundance: .
CDR3aa: CASSLIPNYNEQFF
CDR3nt: TGTGCCAGCAGTTTAATCCCCAACTACAATGAGCAGTTCTTC

j_gene: TRBJ2-1
v_gene: TRBV6-4
d_gene: TRBD2
abundance: .
CDR3aa: CASTPTSGGVSYNEQFF
CDR3nt: TGTGCCAGCACCCCAACTAGCGGGGGGGTCTCCTACAATGAGCAGTTCTTC

j_gene: TRBJ2-5
v_gene: TRBV27
d_gene: TRBD2
abundance: .
CDR3aa: CASSSRLAGGPGTQYF
CDR3nt: TGTGCCAGCAGTTCAAGGCTAGCGGGGGGGCCTGGGACCCAGTACTTC

j_gene: TRBJ2-1
v_gene: TRBV7-2
d_gene: TRBD2
abundance: .
CDR3aa: CASSLYRASGGNEQFF
CDR3nt: TGTGCCAGCAGCTTATATCGGGCTAGCGGGGGGAATGAGCAGTTCTTC

j_gene: TRBJ1-4
v_gene: TRBV5-1
d_gene: TRBD1
abundance: .
CDR3aa: CASSLQGAPEKLFF
CDR3nt: TGCGCCAGCAGCTTGCAGGGGGCGCCTGAAAAACTGTTTTTT

j_gene: TRBJ2-3
v_gene: TRBV6-5
d_gene: .
abundance: .
CDR3aa: CASSVPGAGLDTQYF
CDR3nt: TGTGCCAGCAGTGTCCCGGGGGCCGGGTTAGATACGCAGTATTTT

j_gene: TRBJ1-2
v_gene: TRBV5-4
d_gene: .
abundance: .
CDR3aa: CASSFLGQNYGYTF
CDR3nt: TGTGCCAGCAGCTTTTTGGGGCAAAACTATGGCTACACCTTC

j_gene: TRBJ2-3
v_gene: TRBV15
d_gene: TRBD2
abundance: .
CDR3aa: CATSSEAGGPSTDTQYF
CDR3nt: TGTGCCACCAGCTCAGAAGCGGGGGGGCCAAGCACAGATACGCAGTATTTT

j_gene: TRBJ2-7
v_gene: TRBV27
d_gene: TRBD1
abundance: .
CDR3aa: CASRDRALYEQYF
CDR3nt: TGTGCCAGTAGGGACAGGGCCCTCTACGAGCAGTACTTC

j_gene: TRBJ1-6
v_gene: TRBV11-2
d_gene: .
abundance: few
CDR3aa: CASSLDWGNNSPLHF
CDR3nt: TGTGCCAGCAGCTTAGATTGGGGTAATAATTCACCCCTCCACTTT

j_gene: TRBJ2-7
v_gene: TRBV19
d_gene: .
abundance: .
CDR3aa: CASSMSGPYEQYF
CDR3nt: TGTGCCAGTAGTATGTCGGGTCCCTACGAGCAGTACTTC

j_gene: TRBJ2-1
v_gene: TRBV5-4
d_gene: .
abundance: .
CDR3aa: CASSLMDGMSVNEQFF
CDR3nt: TGTGCCAGCAGCTTGATGGACGGGATGTCGGTTAATGAGCAGTTCTTC